The 32 T cell receptor beta chains given below trace back to one sample, sequenced in a study of Graves' ophthalmopathy and Graves' hyperthyroidism. Beta-chain TCR CDR3 regions were amplified from RNA transcripts. RT-PCR was first run with HTBI primers, then multiplex PCR in a second round. TCRdb reanalysed the multiplex PCR reads using MiXCR and keeps one entry per CDR3 protein. Of under 400,000 distinct CDR3 sequences listed, roughly a sixth were seen once; the top ten hold approximately 13%. Sequencing was done on a sample of peripheral blood. These receptors came from an adult man with Graves' ophthalmopathy.

This clonotype has ten or more counts. CDR3 in amino acids: CSARERQGPTLRANVLTF. The CDR3 DNA reads as TGCAGTGCTAGGGAGAGACAGGGACCGACCCTGAGGGCCAACGTCCTGACTTTC. This rearrangement joins TRBV20-1 to TRBJ2-6, with 7 bases lining up with TRBD1. Per germline, CDR1 DFQATT and CDR2 SNEGSKA (reference sequence). V dropped 3 bases and J dropped 5; count of bases not matched to a gene: 16. The CDR3 is 18 residues long.

The genes are TRBV6-4 and TRBJ1-2, with 9 bases that match TRBD1. The CDR3 sequence is 17 residues long. V shed 7 bases and J 8 bases; nucleotides not matched to a gene: 20. Germline V gives CDR1 MRHNA, CDR2 SNTAGT. In DNA form, the CDR3 reads TGTGCCAGCAATCCTTGGGGACAGGGTGCCCTAGGAGTGGGCTACACCTTC. Translation gives CASNPWGQGALGVGYTF.

Remarks on this clonotype: The junction and the germline gene differ at one end; a read error may be behind it. This chain connects TRBV11-2 to TRBJ2-2; TRBD1 aligns across 11 bases. From germline, CDR1 is SGHAT and CDR2 FQNNGV. The CDR3 length is 15 residues. CDR3 coding DNA: TGTGTCAGCAGCCTGGACAGGGGGCTTGTCGGGGAGCTGTTTTTT. Its translation is CVSSLDRGLVGELFF.

The chain combines TRBV6-1 with TRBJ2-7; D gene uncertain. From germline, CDR1 is MNHNS and CDR2 SASEGT. V lost 0 bases to trimming and J lost 3 bases, with 12 bases between them. This CDR3 contains 15 residues. This CDR3 reads CASSEAASSGYEQYF. In nucleotides, the CDR3 is TGTGCCAGCAGTGAAGCGGCCAGCTCGGGCTACGAGCAGTACTTC.

V gene TRBV15 combines with J gene TRBJ1-5; 7 bases match TRBD1. J was trimmed by 5 bases and V by 2 bases; bases with no gene match: 6. CDR1 and CDR2 from the germline V gene are LNHNV and YYDKDF (reference sequence). The CDR3 extends over 15 amino acids. The CDR3 protein is CATSRHRGVDQPQHF. Here the CDR3 DNA reads TGTGCCACCAGCAGACACAGGGGAGTTGATCAGCCCCAGCATTTT.

The sample holds many counts of this clonotype. The gene calls are TRBV7-2 and TRBJ2-7; the D gene could be TRBD1 or TRBD2 (5 bases each). From germline, CDR1 is SGHTA and CDR2 FQGNSA. The ends were cut back, 1 base at V and 2 bases at J, with 9 bases in the middle. The CDR3 spans 14 residues. The CDR3, as DNA: TGTGCCAGCAGCTTAGATGGGGGAACCTACGAGCAGTACTTC. Amino acids: CASSLDGGTYEQYF.

Ten or more counts support this clonotype. The J gene is TRBJ2-2, the V gene TRBV7-9; D might be TRBD1 (6 bases). V lost 5 bases and J lost 6, with 10 bases in between. The CDR3 is 13 amino acids. CDR1 and CDR2 from the germline V gene are SEHNR and FQNEAQ (reference sequence). CDR3 nucleotide sequence: TGTGCCAGCAGCCTATGGACAGCCGGGGAGCTGTTTTTT. Translation gives CASSLWTAGELFF.

Many counts were recorded for this clonotype. This chain links TRBV20-1 with TRBJ1-5, with D possibly being TRBD1 (6 bases). CDR1 and CDR2 from the germline V gene are DFQATT and SNEGSKA (reference sequence). Trimming took 0 bases from V and 5 from J, leaving 14 bases between them. This CDR3 spans 15 amino acids. In DNA, the CDR3 is TGCAGTGCTAGAGATTCGCAGGGGTACCATCAGCCCCAGCATTTT. It is translated as CSARDSQGYHQPQHF.

This clonotype was seen ten or more times. This chain uses TRBV4-2 with TRBJ1-2; D uncertain. V was shortened by 1 base and J by 2 bases, with 14 bases between the two germline ends. The CDR3 is 16 residues long. From germline, CDR1 is LGHNA and CDR2 YNFKEQ. CDR3: CASSQVIRGKNYGYTF. CDR3 sequence (DNA): TGTGCCAGCAGCCAAGTGATCCGAGGGAAAAACTATGGCTACACCTTC.

This clonotype has a count of ten or more. The chain combines TRBV2 with TRBJ1-2; TRBD1 agrees at 9 bases. CDR1 is SNHLY and CDR2 is FYNNEI in the germline V gene. Losses at the gene ends were 2 bases for V and 5 bases for J; bases not matched to a gene: 6. This CDR3 has 15 residues. The CDR3 DNA follows: TGTGCCAGCAGTGAACTCGGACAGGGGAAATATGGCTACACCTTC. Its translation: CASSELGQGKYGYTF.

This clonotype was seen at least ten times. V is TRBV6-5 and J is TRBJ2-2; 8 bases match TRBD1. After removal of 5 bases from V and 6 bases from J, the junction contained 11 bases not matched to a gene. Germline V gives CDR1 MNHEY, CDR2 SVGAGI. The CDR3 runs 16 residues. The CDR3 loop is CASSPQDRVKAGELFF. CDR3 nucleotides: TGTGCCAGCAGTCCACAGGACAGGGTTAAGGCCGGGGAGCTGTTTTTT.

The chain has TRBV19 and TRBJ1-5, with D maybe TRBD1 (5 bases). Germline V gene data show CDR1 as LNHDA and CDR2 as SQIVND (reference sequence). The CDR3 contains 16 residues. Between the trimmed V and J ends, which lost 7 bases and 1 base, there was a span of 17 bases. The chain's CDR3 is CASTKHKGSSNQPQHF. The CDR3 DNA is TGTGCCAGTACCAAGCATAAGGGGTCCAGCAATCAGCCCCAGCATTTT.

This clonotype was seen at least ten times. The chain links TRBV12-3 or TRBV12-4 to TRBJ2-2, with TRBD1 matching over 9 bases. The length of the CDR3 is 16 residues. Trimming cost V 3 bases and J 4 bases; bases outside gene matches: 6. The CDR3 bases are TGTGCCAGCAGTTTGGGACAGGGTTGGGGCACCGGGGAGCTGTTTTTT. Translated: CASSLGQGWGTGELFF.

This clonotype was found many times. This rearrangement joins TRBV27 to TRBJ2-7; D unclear. The CDR3 is 15 amino acids. With 1 base removed from V and 3 bases from J, the gap between germline ends came to 13 bases. The germline V gene encodes CDR1 MNHEY and CDR2 SMNVEV (reference sequence). The CDR3: CASSLLGARNYEQYF. DNA of the CDR3: TGTGCCAGCAGTTTATTAGGCGCAAGGAACTACGAGCAGTACTTC.

There are many counts of this clonotype. V usage is TRBV5-1 and J usage is TRBJ1-2, with no clear D. CDR1 is SGHRS and CDR2 is YFSETQ in the germline V gene. The CDR3 sequence is 13 residues long. Between the trimmed V and J ends, which lost 5 bases and 1 base, there was a span of 9 bases. This chain's CDR3 is CASRTDGNYGYTF. In DNA form, the CDR3 reads TGCGCCAGCAGGACGGACGGTAACTATGGCTACACCTTC. The whole variable domain, remainder taken from reference TRBV5-1 and TRBJ1-2, is KAGVTQTPRYLIKTRGQQVTLSCSPISGHRSVSWYQQTPGQGLQFLFEYFSETQRNKGNFPGRFSGRQFSNSRSEMNVSTLELGDSALYLCASRTDGNYGYTFGSGTRLTVV.

This clonotype was recorded many times. The CDR3: CASSMRSGGQTGELFF. The CDR3 DNA is TGTGCCAGTAGTATGCGGTCAGGGGGCCAGACCGGGGAGCTGTTTTTT. The chain is built from TRBV19 and TRBJ2-2; 8 nucleotides agree with TRBD1. In germline, CDR1 is LNHDA, CDR2 SQIVND (reference sequence). This CDR3 is 16 amino acids long. With V trimmed by 3 bases and J by 5 bases, 8 bases remained unmatched.

This clonotype was seen repeatedly, ten times or more. V and J are TRBV4-1 and TRBJ2-7; possible D gene TRBD2, 7 bases. Per germline, CDR1 MGHRA and CDR2 YSYEKL. The V gene lost 4 bases and the J gene lost 3 bases, with 16 bases spanning the gap. The CDR3 spans 15 residues. CDR3 DNA: TGCGCCAGCAGCCGGGGGGGCACTCACATCTACGAGCAGTACTTC. Protein sequence: CASSRGGTHIYEQYF.

Here the CDR3 reads CASSHRDRANTEAFF. CDR3 sequence (DNA): TGTGCCAGCAGTCACCGGGACAGGGCGAACACTGAAGCTTTCTTT. The chain joins TRBV28 to TRBJ1-1, with 9 nucleotides matching TRBD1. Germline trimming cut 5 bases from V and 1 base from J; bases unmatched to any gene: 5. There are 15 residues in the CDR3. Germline V gene data show CDR1 as MDHEN and CDR2 as SYDVKM.

This clonotype was detected only a few times. The gene calls are TRBV7-8 and TRBJ2-7; TRBD2 aligns across 9 bases. This CDR3 is 14 amino acids long. The J segment lost 2 bases and the V segment lost 5 bases, leaving 4 bases of the junction unmatched. Germline loops: CDR1 SGHVS, CDR2 FQNEAQ. CDR3 residues: CASSAIAGAYEQYF. The CDR3 bases are TGTGCCAGCAGCGCCATAGCGGGAGCCTACGAGCAGTACTTC.

This clonotype was found once. An end of the junction differs from the germline gene, which may be a read error. This rearrangement joins TRBV3-1 to TRBJ2-7, with D uncertain. The J call is doubtful: the DNA matches TRBJ2-1 better. The CDR3 length is 11 residues. Germline CDR1 and CDR2: LGHDT and YNNKEL (reference sequence). The CDR3 is CANSQEYEQFF. The CDR3 DNA follows: TGTGCCAACAGCCAAGAATACGAGCAGTTCTTC.

This clonotype was recorded at least ten times. The junction departs from germline at one end; a sequencing error may be responsible. This chain uses TRBV15 with TRBJ2-7, with no clear D. The germline V gene encodes CDR1 LNHNV and CDR2 YYDKDF (reference sequence). The CDR3 sequence is 15 residues long. CDR3 in amino acids: CAASRVNRTSYEQYF. The CDR3 DNA follows: TGTGCCGCCAGCAGAGTAAACAGAACTTCGTACGAGCAGTACTTC.

The V gene is TRBV5-1, the J gene TRBJ1-2; 7 bases align to TRBD1. The J segment lost 2 bases and the V segment lost 6 bases, leaving 7 bases of the junction unmatched. The length of the CDR3 is 14 residues. The germline V gene encodes CDR1 SGHRS and CDR2 YFSETQ. The CDR3: CASTREGQNYGYTF. CDR3 bases: TGCGCCAGCACAAGAGAGGGACAGAACTATGGCTACACCTTC.

The table lists this clonotype with many counts. J is TRBJ2-7 and V is TRBV11-2, with D perhaps matching TRBD2 (5 bases). V shed 4 bases and J shed 0 bases, with 19 bases lying between them. CDR3 length: 17 amino acids. CDR1 SGHAT and CDR2 FQNNGV come from the germline V gene. CDR3 protein: CASSWRKQVRSSYEQYF. For the CDR3, the DNA is TGTGCCAGCAGCTGGAGGAAACAAGTAAGAAGCTCCTACGAGCAGTACTTC.

Comments on this clonotype: A single base separates this from a much larger clone, so it may be a read error. The chain combines TRBV18 with TRBJ2-7; tentative D call: TRBD2 (6 bases). The CDR3 is made up of 15 amino acids. Germline CDR1 KGHSH, CDR2 LQKENI. For the CDR3, the DNA is TGTGTCAGCTCACCAGGCGGGAAGAGCTCCTACGAGCAGTACTTC. It codes for CVSSPGGKSSYEQYF. Combining the CDR3 with reference TRBV18 and TRBJ2-7 gives the whole variable domain NAGVMQNPRHLVRRRGQEARLRCSPMKGHSHVYWYRQLPEEGLKFMVYLQKENIIDESGMPKERFSAEFPKEGPSILRIQQVVRGDSAAYFCVSSPGGKSSYEQYFGPGTRLTVT.

This clonotype was picked up a small number of times. Possible read error: a much larger clone is one base away. This CDR3 fails to terminate in the conserved phenylalanine or tryptophan, so it likely reflects a read error. The gene calls are TRBV30 and TRBJ2-7; 7 positions agree with TRBD1. The CDR3 is 12 amino acids. Germline values: CDR1 GTSNPN, CDR2 SVGIG (reference sequence). V lost 5 bases to trimming and J lost 4 bases; unmatched junction nucleotides: 5. CDR3: CAWGDSIYEQYS. The CDR3 DNA reads TGTGCCTGGGGGGACAGTATTTACGAGCAGTACTCC.

This clonotype was seen many times. The DNA for the CDR3 is TGCGCCAGCAGCTTTAGAGTGGACTCCTACGAGCAGTACTTC. This translates into CASSFRVDSYEQYF. The rearrangement links TRBV5-1 to TRBJ2-7; no reliable D call. CDR3 length: 14 amino acids. Germline CDR1 reads SGHRS; CDR2 reads YFSETQ. V was pared by 2 bases and J by 0 bases, with 9 bases between.

The sample holds many counts of this clonotype. The V call is TRBV27, the J call TRBJ1-6, with unresolved D. This CDR3 contains 16 residues. V gave up 4 bases and J gave up 7 bases, with 17 bases separating them. The germline gives CDR1 MNHEY, CDR2 SMNVEV (reference sequence). As DNA, the CDR3 is TGTGCCAGCAGTTCCCTAGGAAGGGCGGGAAATTCACCCCTCCACTTT. This translates into CASSSLGRAGNSPLHF.

This clonotype was seen repeatedly, ten times or more. V gene TRBV4-2 combines with J gene TRBJ2-5, with 8 positions matching TRBD2. Germline CDR1 LGHNA, CDR2 YNFKEQ. The trim removed 7 bases at V and 5 bases at J, leaving 18 bases unmatched. The CDR3 is 17 residues long. The CDR3 sequence: CASKRTTGSGMEETQYF. Written as DNA, the CDR3 is TGTGCCAGCAAACGGACTACGGGTAGCGGGATGGAGGAGACCCAGTACTTC.

This clonotype was picked up many times. The V and J genes are TRBV20-1 and TRBJ2-7; 11 nucleotides agree with TRBD1. V dropped 6 bases and J dropped 4; count of bases not matched to a gene: 8. CDR1 DFQATT and CDR2 SNEGSKA come from the germline V gene (reference sequence). CDR3 size: 14 residues. Here the CDR3 reads CSAEGGQGGYEQYF. CDR3 DNA: TGCAGTGCCGAGGGGGGACAGGGGGGTTACGAGCAGTACTTC.

In its sample, this clonotype was seen many times. The chain is built from TRBV20-1 and TRBJ2-5; tentatively, D is TRBD1 (6 bases). V was clipped by 3 bases and J by 1 base, with 9 bases between them. CDR3 length equals 13 residues. CDR1 and CDR2 (germline): DFQATT, SNEGSKA (reference sequence). This CDR3 is CSARDRAQETQYF. CDR3 coding DNA: TGCAGTGCTAGGGACAGAGCCCAAGAGACCCAGTACTTC.

V gene TRBV2 combines with J gene TRBJ2-5; 10 nucleotides agree with TRBD2. Per the germline V gene, CDR1 is SNHLY and CDR2 is FYNNEI. After removal of 6 bases from V and 4 bases from J, the junction contained 8 bases not matched to a gene. This CDR3 comprises 15 residues. The CDR3 reads CASRILAGEGETQYF. DNA for the CDR3: TGTGCCAGCAGGATCCTAGCGGGAGAGGGAGAGACCCAGTACTTC.

This clonotype was recorded many times. The rearrangement joins TRBV3-1 to TRBJ1-5; TRBD1 might be the D (5 bases). Per germline, CDR1 LGHDT and CDR2 YNNKEL (reference sequence). Between the trimmed V and J ends, which lost 4 bases and 7 bases, there was a span of 14 bases. This CDR3 contains 14 residues. The CDR3 region is CASSLGRDSQPQHF. The CDR3 DNA reads as TGTGCCAGCAGCCTCGGGAGGGACTCCCAGCCCCAGCATTTT.